These 18 T cell receptor beta chains were sequenced from one sample in a study of T-cell reconstitution after alpha-beta-depleted transplantation in children. Unique molecular identifiers featured in how the TCRbeta library was prepared. One entry per CDR3 protein, called by TCRdb with MiXCR from the PCR reads. Of about 250,000 distinct CDR3 sequences in the sample, under 30% were seen once. The sequencing here drew on PBMCs, mostly from graft donor cells, taken 360 days after TCRalphabeta/CD19-depleted stem cell transplant. These TCRs come from a female patient aged 2-15 years who had a stem cell transplant for congenital amegakaryocytic thrombocytopenia, so the T cells may come from the graft donor.

The chain is built from TRBV10-2 and TRBJ1-1, with TRBD1 as a possible D gene (5 bases). Between the trimmed V and J ends, which lost 7 bases and 0 bases, there was a span of 12 bases. This CDR3 region has 14 residues. CDR1 WSHSY and CDR2 SAAADI come from the germline V gene. CDR3 amino acids: CASIAPGLNTEAFF. For the CDR3, the DNA is TGCGCCAGCATTGCCCCAGGGCTGAACACTGAAGCTTTCTTT.

This clonotype came up once. This chain uses TRBV12-3 or TRBV12-4 with TRBJ2-3, with 7 bases matching TRBD2. The CDR3 sequence is 18 residues long. The V gene end was trimmed by 3 bases and the J gene end by 2 bases; junction bases not matched to a gene: 14. CDR3 DNA: TGTGCCAGCAGTTTCCCCATCGGGGTAGCGGGCCCCACAGATACGCAGTATTTT. The encoded protein is CASSFPIGVAGPTDTQYF.

The table lists this clonotype with many counts. V gene TRBV12-3 or TRBV12-4 combines with J gene TRBJ2-3; no clear D. V was cut by 0 bases and J by 4 bases, with 14 bases left in between. The length of the CDR3 is 16 residues. As DNA, the CDR3 is TGTGCCAGCAGTTTAGCACGGCCGTCGGGTCCAGATACGCAGTATTTT. Translation: CASSLARPSGPDTQYF.

The CDR3 protein is CASSDLGGSPLHF. The CDR3 DNA is TGTGCCAGCAGTGACCTGGGAGGATCACCCCTCCACTTT. The chain uses TRBV2 and TRBJ1-6, with D unresolved. Germline CDR1 reads SNHLY; CDR2 reads FYNNEI. This CDR3 has 13 amino acids. Trimming pared 3 bases from V and 10 bases from J, leaving 10 bases between.

In its sample, this clonotype was seen many times. The rearrangement joins TRBV29-1 to TRBJ1-3; 9 nucleotides match TRBD1. The CDR3 consists of 11 residues. The junction had 1 base not matched to a gene; V was cut back by 6 bases and J by 7 bases. Germline V gene data show CDR1 as SQVTM and CDR2 as ANQGSEA. CDR3 nucleotide sequence: TGCAGCGTAGGACAGGGGAACACCATATATTTT. Encoded protein: CSVGQGNTIYF.

This clonotype was found a few times. The genes are TRBV6-1 and TRBJ1-4; D ambiguous. The CDR3 sequence is 14 residues long. V was trimmed by 5 bases and J by 0 bases, leaving 7 bases between them. Germline CDR1 MNHNS, CDR2 SASEGT. In DNA, the CDR3 is TGTGCCAGCAGTCAGGTTGCAACTAATGAAAAACTGTTTTTT. Amino acids: CASSQVATNEKLFF.

This clonotype appeared many times. The gene calls are TRBV12-3 or TRBV12-4 and TRBJ1-1; D uncertain. V was cut by 6 bases and J by 7 bases, with 12 bases left in between. The CDR3 has 12 amino acids. CDR3 DNA sequence: TGTGCCAGCAGCCGCATCAGACGTGAAGCTTTCTTT. Translation: CASSRIRREAFF.

The rearrangement links TRBV29-1 to TRBJ2-3; 7 bases align to TRBD2. Per germline, CDR1 SQVTM and CDR2 ANQGSEA. This CDR3 region has 15 residues. With 0 bases clipped from V and 1 base from J, the junction kept 4 bases outside the gene matches. CDR3 sequence reads: CSVEESGARTDTQYF. The CDR3 bases are TGCAGCGTTGAAGAGAGCGGGGCTCGCACAGATACGCAGTATTTT.

This clonotype was seen a handful of times. The chain is built from TRBV2 and TRBJ2-1, with D unresolved. The CDR3 has 13 amino acids. Germline CDR1 reads SNHLY; CDR2 reads FYNNEI. V was trimmed by 7 bases and J by 4 bases, leaving 11 bases between them. DNA for the CDR3: TGTGCCAGCACCCCCAGCGAGTACAATGAGCAGTTCTTC. It translates to CASTPSEYNEQFF.

There are a few counts of this clonotype. The rearrangement joins TRBV29-1 to TRBJ2-7, with unresolved D. The CDR3 has 12 amino acids. Trimming pared 6 bases from V and 2 bases from J, leaving 11 bases between. In germline, CDR1 is SQVTM, CDR2 ANQGSEA. The CDR3 is CSVLGRAYEQYF. The CDR3 DNA reads as TGCAGCGTCCTCGGACGGGCCTACGAGCAGTACTTC.

The rearrangement uses TRBV20-1 and TRBJ2-5; TRBD2 aligns across 8 bases. Germline lookup yields CDR1 DFQATT and CDR2 SNEGSKA (reference sequence). V dropped 1 base and J dropped 5; count of bases not matched to a gene: 3. This CDR3 has 13 amino acids. This CDR3 reads CSARASGSETQYF. CDR3 DNA sequence: TGCAGTGCTAGAGCTAGCGGGTCGGAGACCCAGTACTTC.

This clonotype was detected a few times. This rearrangement joins TRBV4-1 to TRBJ1-3; unclear D gene. The germline CDR1 and CDR2 sequences are MGHRA and YSYEKL. Trimming took off 1 base at V and 7 bases at J, with 20 bases between the two ends. CDR3 length: 17 residues. CDR3 DNA: TGCGCCAGCAGCCAAGGCAGTGGACGATTTCCGGGCAACACCATATATTTT. It yields the protein CASSQGSGRFPGNTIYF.

The genes are TRBV7-2 and TRBJ1-3; tentatively, D is TRBD1 (6 bases). Trimming pared 1 base from V and 6 bases from J, leaving 16 bases between. The CDR3 spans 16 residues. From germline, CDR1 is SGHTA and CDR2 FQGNSA. This CDR3 is CASSLEPGAVANTIYF. CDR3 nucleotide sequence: TGTGCCAGCAGCTTAGAGCCGGGGGCCGTTGCAAACACCATATATTTT.

The chain joins TRBV30 to TRBJ1-5, with D perhaps matching TRBD1 (5 bases). V was clipped by 0 bases and J by 0 bases, with 15 bases between them. This CDR3 contains 17 residues. Germline V gives CDR1 GTSNPN, CDR2 SVGIG (reference sequence). CDR3 coding DNA: TGTGCCTGGAGTGTAAGTAAGACAGAATATAGCAATCAGCCCCAGCATTTT. It codes for CAWSVSKTEYSNQPQHF.

The genes are TRBV6-4 and TRBJ2-2; TRBD1 aligns across 7 bases. Germline CDR1 is MRHNA and CDR2 is SNTAGT. V lost 0 bases to trimming and J lost 1 base; unmatched junction nucleotides: 2. There are 16 residues in the CDR3. CDR3 nucleotide sequence: TGTGCCAGCAGTGACTCGACAGGGTTGAACACCGGGGAGCTGTTTTTT. Residues: CASSDSTGLNTGELFF.

This clonotype has just a few counts. V and J are TRBV29-1 and TRBJ1-1, with unresolved D. This CDR3 comprises 15 residues. CDR1 is SQVTM, CDR2 ANQGSEA, per germline. Trimming removed 5 bases from V and 2 bases from J, with 18 bases in between. CDR3 coding DNA: TGCAGCGTTCAAAACCCCCAACGGGTTAACACTGAAGCTTTCTTT. Protein sequence: CSVQNPQRVNTEAFF.

This clonotype was observed many times. This rearrangement joins TRBV5-1 to TRBJ2-3; the D gene is possibly TRBD2 (5 bases). The CDR3 spans 12 residues. The V gene lost 3 bases and the J gene lost 5 bases, with 7 bases spanning the gap. The germline CDR1 and CDR2 sequences are SGHRS and YFSETQ. CDR3 sequence: CASSSSGDTQYF. The CDR3 bases are TGCGCCAGCAGCTCCAGCGGAGATACGCAGTATTTT.

This chain links TRBV4-1 with TRBJ1-4; tentatively, D is TRBD1 (6 bases). Looked up from germline, CDR1 is MGHRA and CDR2 is YSYEKL. This CDR3 is 17 amino acids long. V lost 4 bases, J lost 4 bases, and 19 bases lay in between. This CDR3 reads CASSPSSRTVNNEKLFF. For the CDR3, the DNA is TGCGCCAGCAGCCCCAGTAGCCGGACAGTCAATAATGAAAAACTGTTTTTT.